Sequencing of this T cell receptor beta chain was carried out in a study of cytomegalovirus exposure and HLA in healthy donors. CDR1 is MNHEY and CDR2 is SVGAGI in the germline V gene. The V end was cut by 5 bases, the J end by 5 bases, with 15 bases between. This CDR3 region has 14 residues. This clone was recorded a few times. Only in-frame clones appear in the TCRdb table, and some are missing; sequencing was by immunoSEQ multiplex PCR. The repertoire includes 250,000 to 350,000 clones, about 90% of them detected once, and over 1% sits in the top ten. The sequence was collected from a woman aged 25-40 years in good health and CMV-seropositive. The sequencing input was PBMCs. This rearrangement joins TRBV6-5 to TRBJ1-2; weak D call: TRBD1 (6 bases). The CDR3 here is CASSRDTSGYGYTF. CDR3 sequence (DNA): TGTGCCAGCAGTAGGGACACCTCGGGATATGGCTACACCTTC.